This is a list of T cell receptor beta chains from one sample in a study of blood T cells in healthy people across ages. In TCRdb, the 5' RACE reads were re-called with MiXCR into one record per CDR3 protein. In the table there are fewer than 950,000 distinct CDR3 sequences, approximately 53% of which are singletons. Sequenced input: blood. Receptors originate from a man aged 80 or over in good health. The CDR3 runs from the conserved cysteine through the conserved F or W. The D gene is left open where the match is weak. Clone size is given for some rows only: seen once, a few or many times, or a class if the clone is expanded.

CDR3 length: 16; V gene: TRBV24-1; D gene: -; clone size: once; J gene: TRBJ2-4; CDR3 protein: CATSSRRGKYQEAQYF; CDR3 DNA: TGTGCCACCAGTTCGCGCAGGGGAAAGTACCAAGAGGCCCAGTACTTC
CDR3 length: 13; V gene: TRBV28; D gene: TRBD1; clone size: -; J gene: TRBJ2-7; CDR3 protein: CATGQAVTYEQYF; CDR3 DNA: TGTGCCACCGGACAGGCAGTAACCTACGAGCAGTACTTC
CDR3 length: 15; V gene: TRBV24-1; D gene: -; clone size: few; J gene: TRBJ1-5; CDR3 protein: CATSDVQGNNQPQHF; CDR3 DNA: TGTGCCACCAGTGATGTACAGGGAAATAATCAGCCCCAGCATTTT
CDR3 length: 13; V gene: TRBV4-2; D gene: -; clone size: many; J gene: TRBJ1-1; CDR3 protein: CASSQGSQPEAFF; CDR3 DNA: TGTGCCAGCAGCCAGGGGAGTCAGCCTGAAGCTTTCTTT
CDR3 length: 16; V gene: TRBV7-2; D gene: -; clone size: many; J gene: TRBJ1-2; CDR3 protein: CASSLARGTINYGYTF; CDR3 DNA: TGTGCCAGCAGCCTGGCCAGGGGTACGATTAACTATGGCTACACCTTC
CDR3 length: 13; V gene: TRBV7-2; D gene: TRBD2; clone size: -; J gene: TRBJ2-7; CDR3 protein: CASRSGTTYEQYF; CDR3 DNA: TGTGCCAGCAGGTCCGGGACTACCTACGAGCAGTACTTC
CDR3 length: 14; V gene: TRBV9; D gene: TRBD2; clone size: once; J gene: TRBJ2-1; CDR3 protein: CASSAGTSHNEQFF; CDR3 DNA: TGTGCCAGCAGCGCCGGGACTAGTCACAATGAGCAGTTCTTC
CDR3 length: 17; V gene: TRBV5-1; D gene: TRBD2; clone size: -; J gene: TRBJ2-1; CDR3 protein: CASSLSTSGGPYNEQFF; CDR3 DNA: TGCGCCAGCAGCTTGTCTACTAGCGGAGGTCCCTACAATGAGCAGTTCTTC
CDR3 length: 16; V gene: TRBV7-2; D gene: TRBD1; clone size: -; J gene: TRBJ2-7; CDR3 protein: CASSSPDRGLRYEQYF; CDR3 DNA: TGTGCCAGCAGCTCGCCGGACAGGGGGCTACGGTACGAGCAGTACTTC
CDR3 length: 12; V gene: TRBV11-2; D gene: TRBD1; clone size: few; J gene: TRBJ2-4; CDR3 protein: CASSFRGNIQYF; CDR3 DNA: TGTGCCAGCAGTTTCAGGGGGAACATTCAGTACTTC